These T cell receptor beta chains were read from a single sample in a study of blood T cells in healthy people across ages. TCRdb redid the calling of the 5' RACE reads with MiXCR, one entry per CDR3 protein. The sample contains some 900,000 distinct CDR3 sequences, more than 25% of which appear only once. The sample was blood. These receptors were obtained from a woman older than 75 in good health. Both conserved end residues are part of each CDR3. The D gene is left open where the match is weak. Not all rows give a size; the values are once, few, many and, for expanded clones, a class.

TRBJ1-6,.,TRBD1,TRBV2,TGTGCCAGCAGTCCGGACAGGGGAAGGGGTAATTCACCCCTCCACTTT,CASSPDRGRGNSPLHF
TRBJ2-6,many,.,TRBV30,TGTGCCTGGAGCAGAGGCAGAAACTCTGGGGCCAACGTCCTGACTTTC,CAWSRGRNSGANVLTF
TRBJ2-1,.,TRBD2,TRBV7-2,TGTGCCAACAGCTCGAAGAGACTAGCGGGTTACGATGAGCAGTTCTTC,CANSSKRLAGYDEQFF
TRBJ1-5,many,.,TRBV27,TGTGCCAGCAGCCACACGGTAGGGGAGCGGGGTCAGCCCCAGCATTTT,CASSHTVGERGQPQHF
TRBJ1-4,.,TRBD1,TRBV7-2,TGTGCCAGCAGTCGCAGGGGGGGTGGTGAAAAACTGTTTTTT,CASSRRGGGEKLFF
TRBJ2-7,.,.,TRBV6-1,TGTGCCAGCAGGGACCTAAGGAGGGGAGGCGAGCAGTACTTC,CASRDLRRGGEQYF
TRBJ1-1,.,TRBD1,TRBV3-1,TGTGCCAGCAGCGGAACAGGGGGTCGCACTGAAGCTTTCTTT,CASSGTGGRTEAFF
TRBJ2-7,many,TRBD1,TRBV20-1,TGCAGTGCTAGAGGCCAGGGGGCCTCCGAGCAGTACTTC,CSARGQGASEQYF
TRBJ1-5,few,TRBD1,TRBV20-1,TGCAGCCCACAGGGGCATAGCAATCAGCCCCAGCATTTT,CSPQGHSNQPQHF
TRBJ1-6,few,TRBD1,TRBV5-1,TGCGCCAGCAGCACCCAGACAGGGGTAAATTCACCCCTCCACTTT,CASSTQTGVNSPLHF
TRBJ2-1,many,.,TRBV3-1,TGTGCCAGCAGCCCAAGATACCTAGCGCGGGATAGGGCTGAGCAGTTCTTC,CASSPRYLARDRAEQFF
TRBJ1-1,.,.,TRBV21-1,TGTGCCAGCAGCCCCCAGACAGGGGGGACCACTGAAGCTTTCTTT,CASSPQTGGTTEAFF
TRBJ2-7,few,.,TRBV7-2,TGTGCCAGCAGCCCCCGTGGAGGGTCCTTCTCCTACGAGCAGTACTTC,CASSPRGGSFSYEQYF
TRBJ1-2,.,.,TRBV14,TGTGCCAGCAACCAAGAACGCCGGGGAAATGGCTACACCTTC,CASNQERRGNGYTF
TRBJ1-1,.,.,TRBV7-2,TGTGCCAGCAGCTTAGAGGCGGTTCTGAACACTGAAGCTTTCTTT,CASSLEAVLNTEAFF
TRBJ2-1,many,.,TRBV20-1,TGCAGTGCTAAATGGGCTAGGACTACCCCCTCCTACAATGAGCAGTTCTTC,CSAKWARTTPSYNEQFF
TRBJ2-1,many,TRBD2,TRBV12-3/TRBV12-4,TGTGCCTCCCGCCGGGGGGACGAGTATGAGCAGTTCTTC,CASRRGDEYEQFF
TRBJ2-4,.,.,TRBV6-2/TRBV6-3,TGTGCCAGCAGTTACACCCTCTTTCAGGCCAAAAACATTCAGTACTTC,CASSYTLFQAKNIQYF
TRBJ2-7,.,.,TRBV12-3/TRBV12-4,TGTGCCAGCAGTTCACCACAGGGTATCCCCTACGAGCAGTACTTC,CASSSPQGIPYEQYF
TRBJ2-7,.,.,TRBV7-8,TGTGCCAGCAGCTTAGCGGTCGCGGCAGGGAGCTCCTACGAGCAGTACTTC,CASSLAVAAGSSYEQYF
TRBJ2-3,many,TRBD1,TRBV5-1,TGCGCCAGCACCAAGGACAGGACCAGCACAGATACGCAGTATTTT,CASTKDRTSTDTQYF
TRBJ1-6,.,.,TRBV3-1,TGTGCCAGCAGCCCCTCTGTCACAGGGAATTCACCCCTCCACTTT,CASSPSVTGNSPLHF
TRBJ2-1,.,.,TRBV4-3,TGCGCCAGCAGCGAAGGGGGTGCCTACAATGAGCGGTTCTTC,CASSEGGAYNERFF
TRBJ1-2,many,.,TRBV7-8,TGTGCCAGCAGCTTGGACGTCGGAAACTATGGCTACACCTTC,CASSLDVGNYGYTF
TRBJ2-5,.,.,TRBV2,TGTGCCAGCAAACGGGGCAGAGAGACCCAGTACTTC,CASKRGRETQYF
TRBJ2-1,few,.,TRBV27,TGTGCCAGCAGGTGGGGGAACGGGGGGCATGAGCAGTTCTTC,CASRWGNGGHEQFF
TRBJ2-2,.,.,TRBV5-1,TGCGCCAGCAGCGACAACAGGGACACCGGGGAGCTGTTTTTT,CASSDNRDTGELFF